Below are 10 T cell receptor beta chains sequenced from a single sample in a study of blood T cells in healthy people across ages. Then a second PCR, running roughly 6 to 12 cycles, was carried out with a sample-barcoded 5' primer and a J-beta primer mix. TCRdb redid the calling of the 5' RACE reads with MiXCR, one entry per CDR3 protein. The repertoire holds approximately 600,000 distinct CDR3 sequences, with roughly 50% as singletons. Sample: blood. The receptor source for this set is a man in his fifties or sixties in good health.

CDR3 nucleotides: TGTGCCAGCAGCCCTGGACGGACCGCCCGGGGGGAGCAGTTCTTC. Encoded protein: CASSPGRTARGEQFF. J is TRBJ2-1 and V is TRBV7-6, with D perhaps matching TRBD2 (6 bases). Trimming shortened V by 5 bases and J by 10 bases, and 21 bases separated the two germline ends. This CDR3 region has 15 residues. Per the germline V gene, CDR1 is SGHVS and CDR2 is FNYEAQ.

In this sample, this clonotype turned up a few times. The V and J genes are TRBV5-6 and TRBJ1-2, with a weak D call TRBD1 (6 bases). Germline CDR1 reads SGHDT; CDR2 reads YYEEEE. The V gene lost 4 bases and the J gene lost 3 bases, with 13 bases spanning the gap. This CDR3 has 14 residues. The CDR3 DNA follows: TGTGCCAGCAGCCCACAGGGCAGTGACTATGGCTACACCTTC. Protein product: CASSPQGSDYGYTF.

The gene calls are TRBV20-1 and TRBJ2-5; D call uncertain. Germline V gene sequence: CDR1 DFQATT, CDR2 SNEGSKA (reference sequence). The CDR3 consists of 14 residues. V gave up 5 bases and J gave up 0 bases, with 13 bases separating them. The DNA for the CDR3 is TGCAGTGCTCAGCGAATCACTTACCAAGAGACCCAGTACTTC. It yields the protein CSAQRITYQETQYF.

This clonotype was observed at least ten times. The V gene is TRBV7-2, the J gene TRBJ2-1; possible D gene TRBD1, 5 bases. This CDR3 comprises 12 residues. Germline-derived CDR1 and CDR2 are SGHTA and FQGNSA. The germline V and J ends were trimmed by 4 bases and 7 bases, with 8 bases remaining between them. The CDR3 DNA is TGTGCCAGCAGCTCACAGGCAAATGAGCAGTTCTTC. Residues: CASSSQANEQFF.

The chain uses TRBV7-2 and TRBJ2-3, with 8 bases fitting TRBD2. This CDR3 comprises 15 residues. V trimming: 5 bases; J trimming: 1 base; junction bases outside the gene matches: 5. Germline CDR1 and CDR2: SGHTA and FQGNSA. CDR3 amino acids: CASSLSGTRTDTQYF. The CDR3, as DNA: TGTGCCAGCAGCCTTAGCGGGACCCGCACAGATACGCAGTATTTT.

J is TRBJ2-7 and V is TRBV20-1; 7 bases fit TRBD2. The germline CDR1 and CDR2 sequences are DFQATT and SNEGSKA (reference sequence). This CDR3 is built from 15 residues. With 0 bases clipped from V and 6 bases from J, the junction kept 11 bases outside the gene matches. The CDR3, as DNA: TGCAGTGCTAGAGATGATCGAGCGGGGCGACGCGAGCAGTACTTC. It encodes CSARDDRAGRREQYF.

This chain connects TRBV29-1 to TRBJ2-7; D may match TRBD1 or TRBD2 (7 bases each). The V end lost 3 bases, the J end lost 2 bases, and 17 bases lay between the germline ends. CDR1 SQVTM and CDR2 ANQGSEA come from the germline V gene. This CDR3 region has 15 residues. CDR3 sequence: CSVEDDREGAYEQYF. The CDR3 nucleotides are TGCAGCGTTGAGGATGACAGGGAGGGGGCCTACGAGCAGTACTTC.

The rearrangement uses TRBV6-5 and TRBJ1-6; 8 nucleotides line up with TRBD1. The V gene end was trimmed by 2 bases and the J gene end by 10 bases; junction bases not matched to a gene: 13. Germline-derived CDR1 and CDR2 are MNHEY and SVGAGI. The CDR3 runs 17 residues. The DNA for the CDR3 is TGTGCCAGCAGTTACGGGACAGGAAACTCCCCAGTCTCACCCCTCCACTTT. Its translation: CASSYGTGNSPVSPLHF.

CDR3 in amino acids: CASSMQQTNQETQYF. In nucleotides, the CDR3 is TGTGCCAGCAGCATGCAACAGACGAACCAAGAGACCCAGTACTTC. The genes are TRBV11-2 and TRBJ2-5, with no clear D. Trimming took off 5 bases at V and 0 bases at J, with 13 bases between the two ends. The CDR3 is made up of 15 amino acids. Per germline, CDR1 SGHAT and CDR2 FQNNGV.

This chain links TRBV4-1 with TRBJ1-2, with 9 bases that match TRBD1. Germline V gene sequence: CDR1 MGHRA, CDR2 YSYEKL. J lost 6 bases, V lost 4 bases, and 21 bases had no gene match. The CDR3 contains 19 residues. This CDR3 is CASSLRPGQGLPPLDGYTF. The CDR3 coding sequence is TGCGCCAGCAGCCTTAGGCCGGGACAGGGACTCCCCCCGCTGGATGGCTACACCTTC.